Below, 9 T cell receptor beta chains from the same sample are listed, as sequenced in a study of persistence of HIV-infected CD4 T cells. Sequencing used immunoSEQ version 4 in survey mode. Here immunoSEQ multiplex PCR was the method, and the copy in TCRdb shows in-frame clones only, minus some. The table lists roughly 30,000 clones, roughly four fifths of them singletons. Antigens for these TCRs are unknown. Stimulation used 7.5 to 10 ug/mL lysate from CMV-infected fibroblasts. Memory cells lacking CD40L and CD69 with high CD45RO were sorted. The sequencing used CD4+ T cells sorted from PBMCs after roughly 18-hour stimulation, collected from a patient who received antiretroviral therapy. The origin of the receptors is an adult man with HIV who was CMV-seropositive.

The chain joins TRBV14 to TRBJ2-7; 7 bases align to TRBD1. V shed 0 bases and J 3 bases; nucleotides not matched to a gene: 2. The germline V gene has CDR1 SGHDN and CDR2 FVKESK. The CDR3 extends over 14 amino acids. CDR3 in DNA: TGTGCCAGCAGCCAAGAATGGACAGGCTACGAGCAGTACTTC. Translated: CASSQEWTGYEQYF. Full variable domain (outside the CDR3, taken from reference TRBV14 and TRBJ2-7): EAGVTQFPSHSVIEKGQTVTLRCDPISGHDNLYWYRRVMGKEIKFLLHFVKESKQDESGMPNNRFLAERTGGTYSTLKVQPAELEDSGVYFCASSQEWTGYEQYFGPGTRLTVT.

The chain is built from TRBV18 and TRBJ1-1, with a weak D call TRBD1 (6 bases). The CDR3 runs to 16 residues. Germline CDR1 is KGHSH and CDR2 is LQKENI. Trimming took 2 bases from V and 0 from J, leaving 13 bases between them. The CDR3 loop is CASSPNQGSMNTEAFF. The CDR3 DNA sequence: TGTGCCAGCTCACCAAACCAGGGGAGTATGAACACTGAAGCTTTCTTT.

The chain links TRBV6-2 or TRBV6-3 to TRBJ2-1, with D maybe TRBD1 (5 bases). The V end lost 2 bases, the J end lost 3 bases, and 11 bases lay between the germline ends. The CDR3 has 15 amino acids. The germline V gene has CDR1 MNHEY and CDR2 SVGEGT. CDR3 coding DNA: TGTGCCAGCAGTTACGCAGGGCTCTACTACAATGAGCAGTTCTTC. Protein sequence: CASSYAGLYYNEQFF.

The chain links TRBV21-1 to TRBJ2-7. TRBV21-1 is a pseudogene. The CDR3 consists of 13 residues. As DNA, the CDR3 is TGTGCCAGCAGCAATACGACCGGCTACGAGCAGTACTTC. Protein: CASSNTTGYEQYF.

The chain employs TRBV5-1 and TRBJ2-3; the D is unclear. Germline V gene data show CDR1 as SGHRS and CDR2 as YFSETQ. The germline V and J ends were trimmed by 2 bases and 0 bases, with 7 bases remaining between them. The CDR3 has 14 amino acids. The CDR3 region has the DNA TGCGCCAGCAGCTTAATTGCTAGCACAGATACGCAGTATTTT. It yields the protein CASSLIASTDTQYF.

The chain links TRBV13 to TRBJ1-1; D not certain. There are 15 residues in the CDR3. V dropped 0 bases and J dropped 3 bases, with 11 bases sitting between them. The germline V gene encodes CDR1 PRHDT and CDR2 FYEKMQ (reference sequence). CDR3 loop: CASSLGGSGYTEAFF. In DNA form, the CDR3 reads TGTGCCAGCAGCTTAGGCGGGTCGGGTTACACTGAAGCTTTCTTT.

The rearrangement links TRBV6-6 to TRBJ1-2; 7 bases are shared with TRBD1. This CDR3 comprises 13 residues. V was clipped by 4 bases and J by 3 bases; unmatched bases: 2. Germline V lookup: CDR1 MNHNY, CDR2 SVGAGI (reference sequence). DNA of the CDR3: TGTGCCAGCAGTTCCACAGGGGACTATGGCTACACCTTC. Amino acid sequence: CASSSTGDYGYTF.

This clone was picked up one time. CDR3 nucleotide sequence: TGTGCCAGCAGCCAAGTCGAGGGTTACGAGCAGTACTTC. Translated: CASSQVEGYEQYF. This chain uses TRBV3-1 (or the pseudogene TRBV3-2) with TRBJ2-7; perhaps TRBD2 as D (5 bases). There are 13 residues in the CDR3. V dropped 1 base and J dropped 4 bases, with 8 bases sitting between them. The V gene's germline CDR1 is LGHDT and CDR2 YNNKEL (reference sequence).

This rearrangement joins TRBV28 to TRBJ1-1; tentatively, D is TRBD1 (6 bases). This CDR3 region has 13 residues. CDR1 is MDHEN and CDR2 is SYDVKM in the germline V gene. Between the trimmed V and J ends, which lost 7 bases and 8 bases, there was a span of 17 bases. The CDR3 is CASTLGGTGEAFF. The CDR3 DNA sequence: TGTGCCAGCACCTTAGGGGGGACCGGAGAAGCTTTCTTT.